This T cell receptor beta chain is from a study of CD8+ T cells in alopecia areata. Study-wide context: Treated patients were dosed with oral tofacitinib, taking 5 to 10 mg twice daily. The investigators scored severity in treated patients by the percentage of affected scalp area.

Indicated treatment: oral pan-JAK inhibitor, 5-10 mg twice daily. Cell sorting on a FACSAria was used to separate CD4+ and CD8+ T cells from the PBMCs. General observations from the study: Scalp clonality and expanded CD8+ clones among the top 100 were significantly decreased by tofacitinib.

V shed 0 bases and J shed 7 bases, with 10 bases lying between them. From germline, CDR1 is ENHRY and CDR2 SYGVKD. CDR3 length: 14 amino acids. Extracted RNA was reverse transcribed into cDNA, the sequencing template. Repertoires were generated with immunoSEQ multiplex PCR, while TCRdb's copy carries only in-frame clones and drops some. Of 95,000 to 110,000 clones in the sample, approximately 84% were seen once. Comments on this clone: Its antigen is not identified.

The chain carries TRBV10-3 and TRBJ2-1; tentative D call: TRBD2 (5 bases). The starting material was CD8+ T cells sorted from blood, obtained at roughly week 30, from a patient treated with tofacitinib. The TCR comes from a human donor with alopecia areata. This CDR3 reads CAISESNSGNEQFF. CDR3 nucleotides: TGTGCCATCAGTGAGTCGAACTCGGGGAATGAGCAGTTCTTC.